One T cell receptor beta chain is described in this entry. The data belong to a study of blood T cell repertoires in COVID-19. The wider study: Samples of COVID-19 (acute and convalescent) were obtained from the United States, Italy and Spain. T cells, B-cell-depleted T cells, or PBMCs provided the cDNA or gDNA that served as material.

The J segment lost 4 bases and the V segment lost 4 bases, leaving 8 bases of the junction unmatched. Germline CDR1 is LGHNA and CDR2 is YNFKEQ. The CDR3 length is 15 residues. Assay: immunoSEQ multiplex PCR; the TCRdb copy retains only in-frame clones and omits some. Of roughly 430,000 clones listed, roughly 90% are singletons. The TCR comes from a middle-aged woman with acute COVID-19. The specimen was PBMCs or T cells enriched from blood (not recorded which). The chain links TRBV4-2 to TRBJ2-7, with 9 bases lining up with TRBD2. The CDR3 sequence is CASSPRIAGVYEQYF. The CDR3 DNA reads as TGTGCCAGCAGCCCACGGATAGCGGGGGTTTACGAGCAGTACTTC.